This TCR beta chain originates from a study of blood T cell repertoires in COVID-19. Study-wide background: Spain, Italy and the United States supplied samples that represented acute and convalescent COVID-19. Sources were T cells, B-cell-depleted T cells, or PBMCs; the material itself was cDNA or gDNA.

Authors' processing steps: How many nucleated cells were present was estimated from reference gene primer amplification. Profiling relied on immunoSEQ multiplex PCR, and the TCRdb table lists in-frame clones only, not all of them. From that table come the V and J calls and clone size; the DNA was used to work out D and trimming. Of about 150,000 clones in the sample, around 85% were seen once. In germline, CDR1 is KGHDR, CDR2 SFDVKD. The V segment lost 6 bases and the J segment 4 bases; nucleotides outside the gene matches: 5. The CDR3 covers 15 residues. The V and J genes are TRBV24-1 and TRBJ2-3; 11 bases map to TRBD2. The clonotype originates from a human donor in a cohort sampled during active COVID-19. What was sequenced was peripheral blood. The CDR3 coding sequence is TGTGCCACCAGTTCGATACTAGCGGGAGCAGATACGCAGTATTTT. This gives the protein CATSSILAGADTQYF.